These 22 T cell receptor beta chains were sequenced from one sample in a study of long-term antiretroviral therapy in people with HIV. It was version v3.0 of the immunoSEQ assay that was run at survey level. The table came from immunoSEQ multiplex PCR; TCRdb's copy has only in-frame clones and leaves some out. The sample has about 27,000 clones, more than 75% seen once. The sample was unsorted PBMCs, taken 2.9 years after starting antiretroviral therapy. All receptors come from a man aged 50 to 59 with HIV.

The chain uses TRBV27 and TRBJ2-2; 10 nucleotides agree with TRBD2. V dropped 4 bases and J dropped 3; count of bases not matched to a gene: 8. Germline CDR1 reads MNHEY; CDR2 reads SMNVEV (reference sequence). The CDR3 length is 17 residues. CDR3 sequence reads: CASSSPAGGPDTGELFF. DNA for the CDR3: TGTGCCAGCAGTTCCCCAGCGGGGGGGCCCGACACCGGGGAGCTGTTTTTT.

This rearrangement joins TRBV30 to TRBJ2-6, with a possible D match to TRBD2 (5 bases). Per the germline V gene, CDR1 is GTSNPN and CDR2 is SVGIG (reference sequence). This CDR3 region has 15 residues. Trimming took off 3 bases at V and 2 bases at J, with 11 bases between the two ends. The CDR3 region has the DNA TGTGCCTGGAGGGGAGTAGGAACTGGGGCCAACGTCCTGACTTTC. Translated, it gives CAWRGVGTGANVLTF.

The CDR3 loop is CASSFRPTNTGELFF. CDR3 DNA sequence: TGTGCCAGCAGCTTTCGACCAACGAACACCGGGGAGCTGTTTTTT. The chain uses TRBV7-6 and TRBJ2-2; D remains unclear. V was cut by 3 bases and J by 0 bases, with 8 bases left in between. This CDR3 spans 15 amino acids. Germline lookup yields CDR1 SGHVS and CDR2 FNYEAQ.

This CDR3 is CASSYRQPETGELFF. The CDR3 DNA sequence: TGTGCCAGCAGTTACAGACAGCCGGAAACCGGGGAGCTGTTTTTT. This chain connects TRBV6-5 to TRBJ2-2, with D possibly matching TRBD1 (5 bases). The V end was cut by 2 bases, the J end by 5 bases, with 12 bases between. The CDR3 is made up of 15 amino acids. Germline V CDR1 and CDR2: MNHEY, SVGAGI.

The table lists this clone with a few counts. The chain recombines TRBV10-3 with TRBJ1-2; weak D call: TRBD1 (5 bases). CDR3 length equals 16 residues. Germline CDR1 and CDR2: ENHRY and SYGVKD. V lost 7 bases, J lost 0 bases, and 18 bases lay in between. The CDR3 reads CAIMRGDVGANYGYTF. CDR3 nucleotide sequence: TGTGCCATCATGAGAGGGGACGTGGGAGCTAACTATGGCTACACCTTC.

The J gene is TRBJ1-1, the V gene TRBV9; no clear D. The CDR3 is 14 amino acids. Trimming removed 0 bases at V and 0 bases at J, with 6 bases between. Germline V lookup: CDR1 SGDLS, CDR2 YYNGEE. Here the CDR3 reads CASSVEPMNTEAFF. CDR3 coding DNA: TGTGCCAGCAGCGTAGAACCAATGAACACTGAAGCTTTCTTT.

V usage is TRBV5-4 and J usage is TRBJ2-5, with TRBD1 identical over 10 bases. The CDR3 has 14 residues. Trimming removed 1 base from V and 6 bases from J; junction bases left unmatched: 3. The germline gives CDR1 SGHNT, CDR2 YYREEE (reference sequence). CDR3 coding DNA: TGTGCCAGCAGCTTGCCGGGACAGGGGAAGACCCAGTACTTC. It translates to CASSLPGQGKTQYF.

The gene calls are TRBV9 and TRBJ2-3; D unresolved. Trimming left V 0 bases short and J 2 bases short, with 7 bases between. The germline V gene has CDR1 SGDLS and CDR2 YYNGEE. The CDR3 runs 14 residues. CDR3 sequence: CASSVGFLTDTQYF. In DNA form, the CDR3 reads TGTGCCAGCAGCGTAGGATTCCTCACAGATACGCAGTATTTT.

The chain couples TRBV9 to TRBJ1-2; D ambiguous. There are 17 residues in the CDR3. Trimming cost V 3 bases and J 5 bases, with 23 bases left between them. Germline CDR1 reads SGDLS; CDR2 reads YYNGEE. The chain's CDR3 is CASSDPSRTDERYGYTF. The CDR3 DNA sequence: TGTGCCAGCAGCGATCCCTCGAGGACCGACGAAAGATATGGCTACACCTTC.

Comments on this clone: The junction departs from germline at one end; a sequencing error may be responsible. The chain is built from TRBV5-5 and TRBJ1-5; D call uncertain. From germline, CDR1 is SGHKS and CDR2 YYEKEE (reference sequence). This CDR3 has 14 amino acids. DNA for the CDR3: TGTGCCAGCAGTTTGGACCCTAGCAATCAGCCCCAGCATTTT. This encodes CASSLDPSNQPQHF.

The genes are TRBV11-2 and TRBJ2-4; D unresolved. The CDR3 extends over 14 amino acids. Trimming removed 1 base from V and 0 bases from J, with 4 bases in between. CDR1 SGHAT and CDR2 FQNNGV come from the germline V gene. In DNA, the CDR3 is TGTGCCAGCAGCTTAGCCCCAGCCAAAAACATTCAGTACTTC. Translated, it gives CASSLAPAKNIQYF.

This rearrangement joins TRBV7-2 to TRBJ1-5, with no clear D. With 5 bases removed from V and 3 bases from J, the gap between germline ends came to 14 bases. Germline CDR1 SGHTA, CDR2 FQGNSA. This CDR3 has 15 amino acids. DNA of the CDR3: TGTGCCAGCAGCCCAGTGGAGGGTCCCAATCAGCCCCAGCATTTT. Translating it yields CASSPVEGPNQPQHF.

The chain links TRBV30 to TRBJ1-4; TRBD1 agrees at 9 bases. Trimming cost V 3 bases and J 5 bases; bases outside gene matches: 7. Germline V CDR1 and CDR2: GTSNPN, SVGIG (reference sequence). The CDR3 covers 15 residues. The CDR3 protein is CAWRDAGTGNEKLFF. In DNA form, the CDR3 reads TGTGCCTGGAGGGACGCCGGGACAGGGAATGAAAAACTGTTTTTT.

This chain links TRBV2 with TRBJ1-2; D is ambiguous. Between the trimmed V and J ends, which lost 6 bases and 4 bases, there was a span of 6 bases. This CDR3 has 11 amino acids. Germline assignment: CDR1 SNHLY and CDR2 FYNNEI. CDR3 residues: CASRATYGYTF. The CDR3 region has the DNA TGTGCCAGCAGAGCGACCTATGGCTACACCTTC. The whole variable domain, filled in from reference TRBV2 and TRBJ1-2, reads EPEVTQTPSHQVTQMGQEVILRCVPISNHLYFYWYRQILGQKVEFLVSFYNNEISEKSEIFDDQFSVERPDGSNFTLKIRSTKLEDSAMYFCASRATYGYTFGSGTRLTVV.

The rearrangement links TRBV7-9 to TRBJ1-3, with a possible D match to TRBD1 (5 bases). The CDR3 loop spans 17 amino acids. The germline CDR1 and CDR2 sequences are SEHNR and FQNEAQ (reference sequence). V was trimmed by 1 base and J by 0 bases, leaving 13 bases between them. This CDR3 is CASSLVSGGLSGNTIYF. The DNA of the CDR3 is TGTGCCAGCAGCTTAGTTTCCGGGGGACTCTCTGGAAACACCATATATTTT.

The genes are TRBV9 and TRBJ1-2; D uncertain. Germline V CDR1 and CDR2: SGDLS, YYNGEE. V gave up 1 base and J gave up 6 bases, with 7 bases separating them. The CDR3 is 12 residues long. CDR3 in DNA: TGTGCCAGCAGCGTAAGCTCCCATGGCTACACCTTC. Translating gives CASSVSSHGYTF.

The chain joins TRBV15 to TRBJ1-5; a possible D gene is TRBD1 (5 bases). Deletions cut 6 bases from V and 3 bases from J, with 15 bases between. The CDR3 contains 15 residues. Germline V gene data show CDR1 as LNHNV and CDR2 as YYDKDF (reference sequence). CDR3 sequence (DNA): TGTGCCACCAGAAGTGGTCTGGGGGTCAATCAGCCCCAGCATTTT. Translation: CATRSGLGVNQPQHF.

The J gene is TRBJ1-2, the V gene TRBV5-8; D gene uncertain. V lost 2 bases, J lost 8 bases, and 13 bases lay in between. Germline lookup yields CDR1 SGHTS and CDR2 YDEGEE. The CDR3 spans 13 residues. The CDR3 is CASSFYGAAGYTF. The DNA of the CDR3 is TGTGCCAGCAGCTTCTACGGTGCGGCGGGCTACACCTTC.

This clone came up once. The chain joins TRBV27 to TRBJ1-4, with TRBD1 as a possible D gene (5 bases). CDR1 MNHEY and CDR2 SMNVEV come from the germline V gene (reference sequence). This CDR3 contains 19 residues. V was shortened by 5 bases and J by 8 bases, with 30 bases between the two germline ends. The CDR3 is CASSVIQFRQRVRHEKLFF. In nucleotides, the CDR3 is TGTGCCAGCAGTGTTATCCAGTTTCGACAGCGTGTGCGCCACGAAAAACTGTTTTTT.

CDR3 bases: TGTGCCAGCAGTTTATCGGGTCCGGGCTCCTACGAGCAGTACTTC. As protein: CASSLSGPGSYEQYF. The chain has TRBV27 and TRBJ2-7; D not certain. This CDR3 comprises 15 residues. The ends were cut back, 0 bases at V and 0 bases at J, with 9 bases in the middle. Looked up from germline, CDR1 is MNHEY and CDR2 is SMNVEV (reference sequence).

This clone has only one observation. The chain links TRBV5-6 to TRBJ1-1; D is undetermined. This CDR3 comprises 13 residues. CDR1 and CDR2 (germline): SGHDT, YYEEEE. V dropped 2 bases and J dropped 4 bases, with 9 bases sitting between them. In nucleotides, the CDR3 is TGTGCCAGCAGCTTTGGCCTGGGCACTGAAGCTTTCTTT. Protein sequence: CASSFGLGTEAFF.

The chain employs TRBV9 and TRBJ1-1; TRBD1 is a possible D gene (5 bases). The CDR3 covers 15 residues. V was shortened by 4 bases and J by 1 base, with 14 bases between the two germline ends. Looked up from germline, CDR1 is SGDLS and CDR2 is YYNGEE. CDR3 in amino acids: CASSPPAGGNTEAFF. The CDR3 coding sequence is TGTGCCAGCAGCCCCCCCGCGGGGGGGAACACTGAAGCTTTCTTT.